This T cell receptor beta chain was profiled in a study of blood T cells in healthy people across ages. This clonotype was detected a few times. Its antigen is currently unknown. This CDR3 is 16 amino acids long. Germline V lookup: CDR1 SGHRS, CDR2 YFSETQ. The junction had 1 base not matched to a gene; V was cut back by 0 bases and J by 0 bases. Primers used in a second PCR of about 6 to 11 cycles were a sample-barcoded 5' primer and a J-beta primer mix. All cDNA molecules were each tagged by a template-switch adaptor with 12 random nucleotides. In TCRdb, the 5' RACE reads were re-called with MiXCR into one record per CDR3 protein. The table has hundreds of thousands of distinct CDR3 sequences, roughly 20% seen once; the top ten hold 3.5% to 4%. Study results and caveats: Leaving the PBMCs unsorted stopped any conclusive comparison of naive versus antigen-experienced cells.

The chain carries TRBV5-1 and TRBJ2-1; 9 positions match TRBD2. The clonotype comes from a man in his sixties or seventies in good health. Sequenced sample: blood. The CDR3 sequence is CASSLASGASYNEQFF. Here the CDR3 DNA reads TGCGCCAGCAGCTTGGCTAGCGGGGCCTCCTACAATGAGCAGTTCTTC. Together with reference TRBV5-1 and TRBJ2-1, the CDR3 gives the full variable domain: KAGVTQTPRYLIKTRGQQVTLSCSPISGHRSVSWYQQTPGQGLQFLFEYFSETQRNKGNFPGRFSGRQFSNSRSEMNVSTLELGDSALYLCASSLASGASYNEQFFGPGTRLTVL.